This T cell receptor beta chain was observed in a study of regulatory T cells in long-lasting Graves disease. Time point defined: persistent/refractory GD, antithyroid drugs over 5 years with positive TRAb. The TCR library used RNA extracted from PBMCs. Under American Thyroid Association guidelines, Graves' disease was diagnosed. Study-level points and caveats: The study found TRBV28, TRBJ1-2 and TRBJ2-5 favored in persistent disease. Thyroid tissue was not sampled; only peripheral blood was.

Trimming shortened V by 4 bases and J by 6 bases, and 12 bases separated the two germline ends. The length of the CDR3 is 13 residues. The germline V gene has CDR1 KGHDR and CDR2 SFDVKD. Construction of TCR beta libraries relied on iRepertoire HTBI primers and on Arm-PCR targeting CDR3 regions. Each CDR3 protein is one row after TCRdb ran MiXCR on the multiplex PCR reads. The repertoire consists of some 370,000 distinct CDR3 sequences, with roughly 20% occurring once and the leading ten covering less than 25%. Note on this clonotype: Its antigen is not known.

The chain carries TRBV24-1 and TRBJ2-7; tentatively, D is TRBD1 or TRBD2 (5 bases each). The origin of this receptor is a female donor with Graves disease. The source was peripheral blood mononuclear cells (PBMCs), collected when the disease was refractory, from a patient treated with antithyroid drugs. The CDR3 DNA follows: TGTGCCACCAGTGAGGGGACCAGGGCCGAGCAGTACTTC. Its translation is CATSEGTRAEQYF.